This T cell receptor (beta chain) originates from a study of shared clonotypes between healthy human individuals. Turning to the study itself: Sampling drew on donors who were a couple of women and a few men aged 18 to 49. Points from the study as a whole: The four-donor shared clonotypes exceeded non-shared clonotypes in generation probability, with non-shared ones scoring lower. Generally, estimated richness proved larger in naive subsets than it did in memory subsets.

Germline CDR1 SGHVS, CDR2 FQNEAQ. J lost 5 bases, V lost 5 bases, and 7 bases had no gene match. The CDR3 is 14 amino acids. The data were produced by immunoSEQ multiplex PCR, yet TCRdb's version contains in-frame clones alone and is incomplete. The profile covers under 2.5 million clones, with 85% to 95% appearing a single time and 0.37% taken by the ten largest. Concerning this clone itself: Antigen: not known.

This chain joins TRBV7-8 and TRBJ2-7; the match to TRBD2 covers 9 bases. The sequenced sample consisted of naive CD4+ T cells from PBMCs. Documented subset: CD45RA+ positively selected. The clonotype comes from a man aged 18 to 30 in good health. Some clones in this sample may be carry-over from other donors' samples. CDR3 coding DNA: TGTGCCAGCAGCATTTCTAGCGGGACCCACGAGCAGTACTTC. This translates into CASSISSGTHEQYF.